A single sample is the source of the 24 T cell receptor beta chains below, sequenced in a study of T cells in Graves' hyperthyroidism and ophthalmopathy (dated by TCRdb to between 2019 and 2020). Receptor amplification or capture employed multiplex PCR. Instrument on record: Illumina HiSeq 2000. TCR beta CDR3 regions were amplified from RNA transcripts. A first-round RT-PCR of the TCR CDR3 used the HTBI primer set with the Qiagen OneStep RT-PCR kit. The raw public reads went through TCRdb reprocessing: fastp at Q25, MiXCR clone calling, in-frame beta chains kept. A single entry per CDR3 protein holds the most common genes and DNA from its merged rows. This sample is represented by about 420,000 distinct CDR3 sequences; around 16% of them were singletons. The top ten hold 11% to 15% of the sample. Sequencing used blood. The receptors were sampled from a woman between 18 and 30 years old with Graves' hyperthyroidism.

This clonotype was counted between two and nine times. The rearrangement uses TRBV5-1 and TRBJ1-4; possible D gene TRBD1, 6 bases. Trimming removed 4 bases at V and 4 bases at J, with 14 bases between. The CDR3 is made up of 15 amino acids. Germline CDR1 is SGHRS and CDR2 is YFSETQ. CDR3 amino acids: CASSRNRADNEKLFF. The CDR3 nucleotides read TGCGCCAGCAGCCGAAACAGGGCCGATAATGAAAAACTGTTTTTT.

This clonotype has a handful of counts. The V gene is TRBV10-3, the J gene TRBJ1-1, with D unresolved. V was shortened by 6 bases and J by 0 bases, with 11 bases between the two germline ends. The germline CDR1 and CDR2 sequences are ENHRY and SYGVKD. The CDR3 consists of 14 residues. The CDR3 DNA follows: TGTGCCATCAGGCAGCTACGAATGAACACTGAAGCTTTCTTT. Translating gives CAIRQLRMNTEAFF.

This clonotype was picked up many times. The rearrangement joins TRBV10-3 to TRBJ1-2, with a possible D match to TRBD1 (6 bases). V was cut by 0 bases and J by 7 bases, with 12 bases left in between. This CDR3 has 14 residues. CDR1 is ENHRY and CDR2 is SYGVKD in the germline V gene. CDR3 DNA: TGTGCCATCAGTGAGTCGAACAGGGACGGTGGCTACACCTTC. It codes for CAISESNRDGGYTF.

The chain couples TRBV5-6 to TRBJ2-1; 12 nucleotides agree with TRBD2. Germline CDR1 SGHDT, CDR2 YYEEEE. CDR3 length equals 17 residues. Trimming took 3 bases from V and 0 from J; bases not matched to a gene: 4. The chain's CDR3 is CASSSELAGGSYNEQFF. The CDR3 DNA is TGTGCCAGCAGCTCGGAACTAGCGGGAGGCTCCTACAATGAGCAGTTCTTC. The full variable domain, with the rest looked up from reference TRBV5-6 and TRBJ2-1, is DAGVTQSPTHLIKTRGQQVTLRCSPKSGHDTVSWYQQALGQGPQFIFQYYEEEERQRGNFPDRFSGHQFPNYSSELNVNALLLGDSALYLCASSSELAGGSYNEQFFGPGTRLTVL.

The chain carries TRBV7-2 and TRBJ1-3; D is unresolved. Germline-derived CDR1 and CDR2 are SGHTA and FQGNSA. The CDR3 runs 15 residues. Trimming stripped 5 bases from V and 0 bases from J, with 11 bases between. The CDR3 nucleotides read TGTGCCAGCAGCCGTACGAGGGCCTCTGGAAACACCATATATTTT. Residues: CASSRTRASGNTIYF.

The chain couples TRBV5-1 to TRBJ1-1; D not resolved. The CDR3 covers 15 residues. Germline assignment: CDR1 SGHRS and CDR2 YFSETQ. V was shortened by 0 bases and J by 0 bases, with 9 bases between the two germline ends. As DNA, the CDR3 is TGCGCCAGCAGCTTGGACAGTAACATGAACACTGAAGCTTTCTTT. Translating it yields CASSLDSNMNTEAFF.

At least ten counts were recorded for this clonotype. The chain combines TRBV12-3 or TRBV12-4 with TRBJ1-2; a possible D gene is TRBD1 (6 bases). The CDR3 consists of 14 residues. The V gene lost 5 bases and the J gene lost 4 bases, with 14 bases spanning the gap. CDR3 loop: CASSPRPQGYGYTF. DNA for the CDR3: TGTGCCAGCAGTCCTCGTCCACAGGGCTATGGCTACACCTTC.

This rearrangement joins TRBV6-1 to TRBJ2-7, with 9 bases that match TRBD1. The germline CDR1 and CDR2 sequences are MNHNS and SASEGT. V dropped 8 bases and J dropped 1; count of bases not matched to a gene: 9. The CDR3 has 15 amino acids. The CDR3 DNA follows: TGTGCCAGCCGACGGGACAGGGCAAGTTCCTACGAGCAGTACTTC. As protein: CASRRDRASSYEQYF.

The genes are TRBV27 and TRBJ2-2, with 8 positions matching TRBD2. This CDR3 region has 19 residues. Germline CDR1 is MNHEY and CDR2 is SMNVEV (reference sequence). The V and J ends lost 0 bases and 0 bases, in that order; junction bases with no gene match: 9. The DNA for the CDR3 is TGTGCCAGCAGTTTATCGTGGGTAATAGCGGGAACGAACACCGGGGAGCTGTTTTTT. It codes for CASSLSWVIAGTNTGELFF.

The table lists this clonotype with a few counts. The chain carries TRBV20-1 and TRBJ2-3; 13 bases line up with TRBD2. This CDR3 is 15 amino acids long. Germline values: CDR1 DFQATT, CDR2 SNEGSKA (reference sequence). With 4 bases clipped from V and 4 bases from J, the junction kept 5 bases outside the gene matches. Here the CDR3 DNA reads TGCAGTGCTAACCGACTAGCGGGGGGCGCAGATACGCAGTATTTT. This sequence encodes CSANRLAGGADTQYF.

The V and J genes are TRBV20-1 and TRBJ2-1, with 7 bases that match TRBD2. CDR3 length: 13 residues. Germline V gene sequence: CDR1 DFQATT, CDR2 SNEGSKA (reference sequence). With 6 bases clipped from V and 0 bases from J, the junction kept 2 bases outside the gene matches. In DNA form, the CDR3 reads TGCAGTGCCGGCGGGAGCTCCTACAATGAGCAGTTCTTC. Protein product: CSAGGSSYNEQFF.

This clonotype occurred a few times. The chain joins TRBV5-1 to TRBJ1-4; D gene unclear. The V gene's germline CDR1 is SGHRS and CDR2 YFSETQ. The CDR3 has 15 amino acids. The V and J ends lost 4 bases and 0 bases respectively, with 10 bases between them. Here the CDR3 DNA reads TGCGCCAGCAGCCTCTCGGTGTCAACTAATGAAAAACTGTTTTTT. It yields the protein CASSLSVSTNEKLFF. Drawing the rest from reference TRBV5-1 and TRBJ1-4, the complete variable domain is KAGVTQTPRYLIKTRGQQVTLSCSPISGHRSVSWYQQTPGQGLQFLFEYFSETQRNKGNFPGRFSGRQFSNSRSEMNVSTLELGDSALYLCASSLSVSTNEKLFFGSGTQLSVL.

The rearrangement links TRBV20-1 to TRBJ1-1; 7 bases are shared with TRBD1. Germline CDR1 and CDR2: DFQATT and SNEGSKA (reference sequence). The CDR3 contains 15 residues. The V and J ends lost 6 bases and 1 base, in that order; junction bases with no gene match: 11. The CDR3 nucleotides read TGCAGTGCCAAGGGGGCAGGGCAGGGGAACACTGAAGCTTTCTTT. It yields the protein CSAKGAGQGNTEAFF.

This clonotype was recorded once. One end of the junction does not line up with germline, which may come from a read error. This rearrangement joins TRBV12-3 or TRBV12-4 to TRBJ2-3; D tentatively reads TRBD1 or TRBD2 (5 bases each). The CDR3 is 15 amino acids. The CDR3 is CASSWGPRSTDTRYF. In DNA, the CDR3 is TGTGCCAGCAGTTGGGGACCTCGGTCCACAGATACGCGGTATTTT.

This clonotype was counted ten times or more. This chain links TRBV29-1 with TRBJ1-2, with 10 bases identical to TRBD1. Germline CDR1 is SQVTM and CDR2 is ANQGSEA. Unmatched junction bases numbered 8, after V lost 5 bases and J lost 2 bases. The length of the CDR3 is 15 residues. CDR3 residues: CSVPAPGQGNYGYTF. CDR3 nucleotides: TGCAGCGTTCCCGCGCCGGGACAGGGGAACTATGGCTACACCTTC.

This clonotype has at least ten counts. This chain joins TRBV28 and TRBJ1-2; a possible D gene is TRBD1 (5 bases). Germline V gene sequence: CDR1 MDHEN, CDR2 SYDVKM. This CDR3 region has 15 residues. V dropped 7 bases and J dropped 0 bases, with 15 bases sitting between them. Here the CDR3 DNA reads TGTGCCAGCAACGATAGGGGAAATGCTAACTATGGCTACACCTTC. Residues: CASNDRGNANYGYTF.

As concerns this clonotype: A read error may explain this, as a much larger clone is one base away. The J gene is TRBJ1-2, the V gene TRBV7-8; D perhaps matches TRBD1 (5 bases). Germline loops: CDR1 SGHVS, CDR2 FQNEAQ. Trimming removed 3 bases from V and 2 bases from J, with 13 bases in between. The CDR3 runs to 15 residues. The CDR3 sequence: CASSFDGRANYGYTF. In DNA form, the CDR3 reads TGTGCCAGCAGCTTCGACGGCAGGGCGAACTATGGCTACACCTTC. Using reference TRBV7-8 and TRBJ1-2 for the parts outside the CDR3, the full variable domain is GAGVSQSPRYKVAKRGQDVALRCDPISGHVSLFWYQQALGQGPEFLTYFQNEAQLDKSGLPSDRFFAERPEGSVSTLKIQRTQQEDSAVYLCASSFDGRANYGYTFGSGTRLTVV.

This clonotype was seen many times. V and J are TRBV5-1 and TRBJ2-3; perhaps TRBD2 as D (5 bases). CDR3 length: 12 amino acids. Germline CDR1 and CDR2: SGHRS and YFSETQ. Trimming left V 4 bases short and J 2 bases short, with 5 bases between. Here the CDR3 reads CASSGLTDTQYF. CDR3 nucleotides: TGCGCCAGCAGCGGACTCACAGATACGCAGTATTTT.

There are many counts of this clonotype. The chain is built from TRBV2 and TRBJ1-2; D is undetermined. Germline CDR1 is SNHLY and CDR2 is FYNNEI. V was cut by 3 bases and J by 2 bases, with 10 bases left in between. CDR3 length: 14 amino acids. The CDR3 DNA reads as TGTGCCAGCAGTGATAGGTCTGCGAACTATGGCTACACCTTC. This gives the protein CASSDRSANYGYTF.

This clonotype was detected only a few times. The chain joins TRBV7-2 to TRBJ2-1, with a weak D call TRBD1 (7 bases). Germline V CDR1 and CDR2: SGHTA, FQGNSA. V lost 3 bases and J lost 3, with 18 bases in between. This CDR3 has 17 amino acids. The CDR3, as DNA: TGTGCCAGCAGCTTGGTGGCGGGACAGACGATCTACAATGAGCAGTTCTTC. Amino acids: CASSLVAGQTIYNEQFF.

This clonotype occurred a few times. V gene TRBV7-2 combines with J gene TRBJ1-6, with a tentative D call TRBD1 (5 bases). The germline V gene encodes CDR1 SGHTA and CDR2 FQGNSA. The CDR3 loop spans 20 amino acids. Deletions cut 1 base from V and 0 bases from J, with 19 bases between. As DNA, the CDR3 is TGTGCCAGCAGCTTAGTCCCTGCTGCCACAGGACGCTCCTATAATTCACCCCTCCACTTT. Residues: CASSLVPAATGRSYNSPLHF.

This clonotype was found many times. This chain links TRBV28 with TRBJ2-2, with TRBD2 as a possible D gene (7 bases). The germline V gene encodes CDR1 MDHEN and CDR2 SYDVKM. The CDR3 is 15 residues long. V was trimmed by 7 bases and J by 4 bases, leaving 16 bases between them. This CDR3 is CASTLRRGGTGELFF. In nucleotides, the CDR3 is TGTGCCAGCACCCTGCGGAGGGGGGGCACCGGGGAGCTGTTTTTT.

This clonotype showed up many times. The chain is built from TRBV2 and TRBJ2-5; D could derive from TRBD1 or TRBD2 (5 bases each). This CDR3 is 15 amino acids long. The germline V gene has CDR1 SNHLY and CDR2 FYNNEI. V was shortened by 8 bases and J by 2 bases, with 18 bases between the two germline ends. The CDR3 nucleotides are TGTGCCAGCGGGGGTGGCACAACCTCACAAGAGACCCAGTACTTC. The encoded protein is CASGGGTTSQETQYF.

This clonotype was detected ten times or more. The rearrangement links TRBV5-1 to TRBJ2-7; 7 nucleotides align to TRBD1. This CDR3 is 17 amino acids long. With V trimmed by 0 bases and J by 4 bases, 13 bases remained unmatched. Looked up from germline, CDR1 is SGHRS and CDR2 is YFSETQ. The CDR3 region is CASSLALSGTAYYEQYF. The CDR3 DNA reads TGCGCCAGCAGCTTGGCTCTATCCGGGACAGCCTATTACGAGCAGTACTTC.